A single sample is the source of the 27 T cell receptor beta chains below, sequenced in a study of T cell responses to AZD1222 COVID-19 vaccine (dated by TCRdb to about 2021). The library was generated by the immunoSEQ multiplex PCR assay. TCRdb stores this immuneACCESS table with in-frame sequences only. Part of the clones is absent; in the studies checked, under half of the shortfall reflects unresolved V genes, and no reason is known for the rest. The sample records 140,000 or so clones, 70% to 90% of which are singletons. Of the sample, 3% to 3.5% falls within the top ten clones. The sample's time point, from its label and the paper: about 28 days (+/-7) after the second vaccine dose. The sequenced sample was peripheral blood, obtained 28 days after the second AZD1222 dose. Receptor source: an adult who received the AZD1222 COVID-19 vaccine.

The V and J genes are TRBV10-3 and TRBJ1-5, with TRBD1 identical over 8 bases. This CDR3 has 14 amino acids. The V gene end was trimmed by 8 bases and the J gene end by 2 bases; junction bases not matched to a gene: 5. The germline V gene has CDR1 ENHRY and CDR2 SYGVKD. CDR3 sequence reads: CAIGVDRGNQPQHF. The CDR3 DNA reads as TGTGCCATCGGGGTGGACAGGGGCAATCAGCCCCAGCATTTT.

V usage is TRBV28 and J usage is TRBJ2-2; perhaps TRBD1 as D (5 bases). The CDR3 sequence is 15 residues long. Germline CDR1 and CDR2: MDHEN and SYDVKM. The V end was cut by 5 bases, the J end by 3 bases, with 13 bases between. The CDR3 reads CASSDQGRDTGELFF. CDR3 bases: TGTGCCAGCAGTGATCAGGGTCGGGACACCGGGGAGCTGTTTTTT.

Only one count was recorded for this clone. The J gene is TRBJ2-1, the V gene TRBV10-3, with TRBD2 identical over 9 bases. Germline V lookup: CDR1 ENHRY, CDR2 SYGVKD. Unmatched junction bases numbered 15, after V lost 11 bases and J lost 1 base. The CDR3 covers 17 residues. CDR3 protein: CAVLSGGQTQSYNEQFF. In nucleotides, the CDR3 is TGTGCCGTATTGAGCGGGGGGCAAACCCAGTCCTACAATGAGCAGTTCTTC.

This chain connects TRBV28 to TRBJ1-1; D unresolved. This CDR3 region has 15 residues. The V end lost 4 bases, the J end lost 6 bases, and 18 bases lay between the germline ends. The germline gives CDR1 MDHEN, CDR2 SYDVKM. In DNA, the CDR3 is TGTGCCAGCAGTTACCCCCAGGCAAGTCTTTCTGAAGCTTTCTTT. Translated: CASSYPQASLSEAFF.

The chain is built from TRBV12-3 or TRBV12-4 and TRBJ2-1; TRBD1 is a possible D gene (6 bases). The CDR3 has 13 residues. V lost 10 bases and J lost 8, with 18 bases in between. This CDR3 reads CAITGTLEDEQFF. The CDR3 bases are TGTGCCATCACCGGGACACTGGAGGATGAGCAGTTCTTC.

About this clone itself: Other DNA sequences in this specimen translate into the identical CDR3. The chain links TRBV5-6 to TRBJ1-2, with a tentative D call TRBD1 (5 bases). V lost 4 bases and J 5 bases, leaving 9 bases between the germline ends. The germline CDR1 and CDR2 sequences are SGHDT and YYEEEE. The CDR3 totals 12 residues. CDR3 in DNA: TGTGCCAGCAGCCCAGGGAGATATGGCTACACCTTC. Translated: CASSPGRYGYTF.

The chain's CDR3 is CASSFSSYSNQPQHF. In DNA, the CDR3 is TGTGCCAGCAGTTTTTCCTCTTATAGCAATCAGCCCCAGCATTTT. This chain joins TRBV28 and TRBJ1-5; D is ambiguous. Germline-derived CDR1 and CDR2 are MDHEN and SYDVKM. V was shortened by 3 bases and J by 0 bases, with 9 bases between the two germline ends. CDR3 length: 15 amino acids.

The rearrangement uses TRBV28 and TRBJ1-2; D is perhaps TRBD1 (6 bases). Trimming left V 6 bases short and J 7 bases short, with 21 bases between. Germline values: CDR1 MDHEN, CDR2 SYDVKM. This CDR3 comprises 15 residues. The CDR3 DNA sequence: TGTGCCAGCAGCCCGTACAGGGTGGGGGTTAGTGGCTACACCTTC. Its protein is CASSPYRVGVSGYTF.

The chain is built from TRBV2 and TRBJ2-3; 8 nucleotides match TRBD1. The CDR3 covers 14 residues. CDR1 is SNHLY and CDR2 is FYNNEI in the germline V gene. V lost 4 bases and J lost 1; bases outside the gene matches: 1. CDR3 bases: TGTGCCAGCAGTGGGACAGGGCGCACAGATACGCAGTATTTT. It is translated as CASSGTGRTDTQYF.

The chain joins TRBV19 to TRBJ2-2; tentative D call: TRBD1 (6 bases). Germline values: CDR1 LNHDA, CDR2 SQIVND (reference sequence). This CDR3 spans 15 amino acids. Trimming took 8 bases from V and 1 from J, leaving 14 bases between them. CDR3 loop: CASHRDGKNTGELFF. The CDR3, as DNA: TGTGCCAGTCACAGGGACGGGAAGAACACCGGGGAGCTGTTTTTT. The full variable domain, in which reference TRBV19 and TRBJ2-2 provide the parts outside the CDR3, is DGGITQSPKYLFRKEGQNVTLSCEQNLNHDAMYWYRQDPGQGLRLIYYSQIVNDFQKGDIAEGYSVSREKKESFPLTVTSAQKNPTAFYLCASHRDGKNTGELFFGEGSRLTVL.

The CDR3 spells CASSPGWGLNTEAFF. In DNA form, the CDR3 reads TGTGCCAGCAGCCCTGGTTGGGGGCTGAACACTGAAGCTTTCTTT. The V call is TRBV7-9, the J call TRBJ1-1, with a tentative D call TRBD1 (6 bases). The CDR3 length is 15 residues. The V end was cut by 5 bases, the J end by 0 bases, with 13 bases between. Germline V gene sequence: CDR1 SEHNR, CDR2 FQNEAQ (reference sequence).

V and J are TRBV3-1 (or the pseudogene TRBV3-2) and TRBJ1-2; 9 bases are a match to TRBD1. The CDR3 sequence is 16 residues long. Germline CDR1 LGHDT, CDR2 YNNKEL (reference sequence). With 5 bases clipped from V and 0 bases from J, the junction kept 7 bases outside the gene matches. CDR3 protein: CASSWDRATTNYGYTF. DNA of the CDR3: TGTGCCAGCAGCTGGGACAGGGCTACTACTAACTATGGCTACACCTTC.

This clone was observed a single time. The chain employs TRBV20-1 and TRBJ2-1; 10 bases align to TRBD2. The V segment lost 6 bases and the J segment 7 bases; nucleotides outside the gene matches: 9. The CDR3 sequence is 14 residues long. Looked up from germline, CDR1 is DFQATT and CDR2 is SNEGSKA (reference sequence). For the CDR3, the DNA is TGCAGTGCCAGTTCTAGCGGGAGATTGAATGAGCAGTTCTTC. Its protein product is CSASSSGRLNEQFF.

CDR3 in amino acids: CASSLWVENEQFF. The CDR3 DNA sequence: TGTGCCAGCAGCTTGTGGGTGGAGAATGAGCAGTTCTTC. V usage is TRBV5-5 and J usage is TRBJ2-1; D not certain. Trimming removed 1 base from V and 7 bases from J, with 9 bases in between. The length of the CDR3 is 13 residues. Germline CDR1 is SGHKS and CDR2 is YYEKEE (reference sequence).

The genes are TRBV2 and TRBJ2-3, with 7 bases aligning to TRBD2. The J segment lost 0 bases and the V segment lost 3 bases, leaving 3 bases of the junction unmatched. Germline V CDR1 and CDR2: SNHLY, FYNNEI. There are 15 residues in the CDR3. In DNA, the CDR3 is TGTGCCAGCAGTGAGAGCGGGATGAGCACAGATACGCAGTATTTT. Its protein product is CASSESGMSTDTQYF.

The gene calls are TRBV6-5 and TRBJ1-2; 8 bases fit TRBD1. The CDR3 has 13 amino acids. V trimming: 6 bases; J trimming: 5 bases; junction bases outside the gene matches: 5. CDR1 MNHEY and CDR2 SVGAGI come from the germline V gene. CDR3 DNA: TGTGCCAGCAGCGAGGGACAGGATTATGGCTACACCTTC. Amino acid sequence: CASSEGQDYGYTF.

The rearrangement links TRBV27 to TRBJ2-1, with 8 nucleotides matching TRBD1. Losses at the gene ends were 2 bases for V and 4 bases for J; bases not matched to a gene: 4. CDR1 is MNHEY, CDR2 SMNVEV, per germline (reference sequence). The CDR3 runs 15 residues. The CDR3 sequence is CASSLLQGGYNEQFF. CDR3 coding DNA: TGTGCCAGCAGTTTACTACAGGGGGGATACAATGAGCAGTTCTTC.

The V and J genes are TRBV7-5 and TRBJ2-1; the table gives TRBD2 as D, unverified against the DNA. TRBV7-5 is termed a pseudogene. CDR3 length: 19 amino acids. The CDR3 loop reads CARSLVAGGPGFPDNEQFF. CDR3 nucleotides: TGTGCCAGAAGCTTGGTAGCGGGAGGGCCGGGGTTCCCGGACAATGAGCAGTTCTTC.

The chain carries TRBV28 and TRBJ2-1; 10 positions match TRBD2. J lost 3 bases, V lost 5 bases, and 1 base had no gene match. Germline V gives CDR1 MDHEN, CDR2 SYDVKM. This CDR3 is built from 14 residues. The CDR3, as DNA: TGTGCCAGCAGTAGACTAGCGGGCTACAATGAGCAGTTCTTC. Protein product: CASSRLAGYNEQFF.

This rearrangement joins TRBV6-5 to TRBJ2-7, with D maybe TRBD1 (6 bases). Trimming took off 7 bases at V and 5 bases at J, with 15 bases between the two ends. The CDR3 is 13 residues long. Germline V lookup: CDR1 MNHEY, CDR2 SVGAGI. The CDR3 sequence: CASTSQTGHEQYF. The CDR3 nucleotides read TGTGCCAGCACCTCCCAAACAGGGCACGAGCAGTACTTC.

This chain joins TRBV28 and TRBJ1-6; D gene ambiguous. Germline values: CDR1 MDHEN, CDR2 SYDVKM. Trimming cost V 6 bases and J 7 bases, with 7 bases left between them. The CDR3 is made up of 12 amino acids. The CDR3 DNA follows: TGTGCCAGCAGATACAGCAATTCACCCCTCCACTTT. Its protein is CASRYSNSPLHF. Full variable domain (rest looked up from reference TRBV28 and TRBJ1-6): DVKVTQSSRYLVKRTGEKVFLECVQDMDHENMFWYRQDPGLGLRLIYFSYDVKMKEKGDIPEGYSVSREKKERFSLILESASTNQTSMYLCASRYSNSPLHFGNGTRLTVT.

The chain employs TRBV28 and TRBJ1-5, with D possibly matching TRBD1 (6 bases). Germline V gene data show CDR1 as MDHEN and CDR2 as SYDVKM. The CDR3 contains 15 residues. V was shortened by 5 bases and J by 4 bases, with 15 bases between the two germline ends. CDR3: CASSLQGGENQPQHF. CDR3 bases: TGTGCCAGCAGTCTACAGGGTGGGGAAAATCAGCCCCAGCATTTT. The variable domain in full, with the rest retrieved from reference TRBV28 and TRBJ1-5, is DVKVTQSSRYLVKRTGEKVFLECVQDMDHENMFWYRQDPGLGLRLIYFSYDVKMKEKGDIPEGYSVSREKKERFSLILESASTNQTSMYLCASSLQGGENQPQHFGDGTRLSIL.

The chain uses TRBV2 and TRBJ1-6; TRBD1 might be the D (5 bases). Germline V gene data show CDR1 as SNHLY and CDR2 as FYNNEI. The CDR3 covers 15 residues. V lost 5 bases and J 6 bases, leaving 14 bases between the germline ends. CDR3 bases: TGTGCCAGCAGTCTCAGGGTGGAGGGTAATTCACCCCTCCACTTT. Translation: CASSLRVEGNSPLHF.

This sequence joins TRBV5-3 and TRBJ1-1, with D maybe TRBD1 (5 bases). TRBV5-3 is flagged as an ORF with uncertain function. This CDR3 has 18 amino acids. V was clipped by 2 bases and J by 3 bases, with 23 bases between them. CDR3 bases: TGTGCCAGAAGCTTTAATCGGCTCTTCAGGGATCTGGACACTGAAGCTTTCTTT. Its protein is CARSFNRLFRDLDTEAFF.

The rearrangement links TRBV4-1 to TRBJ2-5; the D gene is possibly TRBD1 (6 bases). Trimming removed 3 bases from V and 2 bases from J, with 10 bases in between. CDR1 MGHRA and CDR2 YSYEKL come from the germline V gene. The CDR3 length is 14 residues. The CDR3 DNA follows: TGCGCCAGCAGCCAGGCGGACAGACAAGAGACCCAGTACTTC. Its protein product is CASSQADRQETQYF.

This chain connects TRBV5-4 to TRBJ1-4; 12 bases match TRBD1. The CDR3 is 17 residues long. The V segment lost 1 base and the J segment 10 bases; nucleotides outside the gene matches: 11. The germline V gene has CDR1 SGHNT and CDR2 YYREEE (reference sequence). The CDR3 protein is CASSLSGPGTGGGKLFF. CDR3 in DNA: TGTGCCAGCAGCTTGTCTGGACCCGGGACAGGGGGCGGAAAACTGTTTTTT.

V is TRBV7-9 and J is TRBJ2-1, with 8 nucleotides matching TRBD1. The germline V gene has CDR1 SEHNR and CDR2 FQNEAQ (reference sequence). The trim removed 6 bases at V and 6 bases at J, leaving 4 bases unmatched. The CDR3 consists of 13 residues. The CDR3, as DNA: TGTGCCAGCAGGACAGGGGCAGGCAATGAGCAGTTCTTC. Protein sequence: CASRTGAGNEQFF.